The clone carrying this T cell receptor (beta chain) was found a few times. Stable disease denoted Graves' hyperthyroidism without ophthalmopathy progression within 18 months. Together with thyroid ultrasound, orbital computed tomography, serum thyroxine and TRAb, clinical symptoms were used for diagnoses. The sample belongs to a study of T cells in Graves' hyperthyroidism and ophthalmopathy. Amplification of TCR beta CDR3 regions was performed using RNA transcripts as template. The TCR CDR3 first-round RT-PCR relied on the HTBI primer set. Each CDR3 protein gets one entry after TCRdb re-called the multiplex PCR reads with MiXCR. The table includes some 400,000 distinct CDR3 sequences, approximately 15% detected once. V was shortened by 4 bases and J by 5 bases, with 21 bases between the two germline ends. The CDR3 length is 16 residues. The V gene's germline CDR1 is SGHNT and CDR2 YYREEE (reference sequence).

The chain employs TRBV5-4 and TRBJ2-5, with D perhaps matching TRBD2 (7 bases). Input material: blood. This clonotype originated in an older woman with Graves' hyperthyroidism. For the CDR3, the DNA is TGTGCCAGCAGCGTAAAACTCGGGGGGCCCAGGGAGACCCAGTACTTC. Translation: CASSVKLGGPRETQYF.